This T cell receptor beta chain was identified during a study of blood T cell repertoires in COVID-19. In the original analysis: It was from reference gene primer amplification that nucleated cell counts were estimated. Only in-frame clones appear in the TCRdb table, and some are missing; sequencing was by immunoSEQ multiplex PCR. The V and J calls and clone size are taken from that table; D and trimming were inferred from the DNA. The table records a few hundred thousand clones, around 91% of them present only once. The V gene's germline CDR1 is MGHRA and CDR2 YSYEKL. The CDR3 spans 16 residues. V shed 6 bases and J 5 bases; nucleotides not matched to a gene: 10.

This receptor was identified in a woman aged 55-75 years with acute or convalescent COVID-19. The chain employs TRBV4-1 and TRBJ1-6; TRBD1 matches 7 bases. The sample was peripheral blood. The CDR3: CASRLGGQRDNSPLHF. The CDR3 bases are TGCGCCAGCAGACTCGGGGGACAGAGAGATAATTCACCCCTCCACTTT.